The following is a T cell receptor (beta chain) sequence with its context. The sample comes from a study of cytomegalovirus exposure and HLA in healthy donors. Produced via immunoSEQ multiplex PCR; TCRdb's table is partial and in-frame only. The sample shows 100,000 to 150,000 clones, around 94% of them seen only once. The CDR3 is 18 residues long. Per germline, CDR1 MGHRA and CDR2 YSYEKL. The ends lost 4 bases at V and 4 bases at J; junction bases unmatched: 12. Sample: PBMCs. This receptor was taken from a woman between 18 and 29 years old in good health and CMV-seronegative. V and J are TRBV4-1 and TRBJ1-3, with 11 positions matching TRBD1. The CDR3: CASSLLSPGTGGGNTIYF. CDR3 sequence (DNA): TGCGCCAGCAGCCTTCTCAGTCCCGGGACAGGGGGGGGAAACACCATATATTTT.